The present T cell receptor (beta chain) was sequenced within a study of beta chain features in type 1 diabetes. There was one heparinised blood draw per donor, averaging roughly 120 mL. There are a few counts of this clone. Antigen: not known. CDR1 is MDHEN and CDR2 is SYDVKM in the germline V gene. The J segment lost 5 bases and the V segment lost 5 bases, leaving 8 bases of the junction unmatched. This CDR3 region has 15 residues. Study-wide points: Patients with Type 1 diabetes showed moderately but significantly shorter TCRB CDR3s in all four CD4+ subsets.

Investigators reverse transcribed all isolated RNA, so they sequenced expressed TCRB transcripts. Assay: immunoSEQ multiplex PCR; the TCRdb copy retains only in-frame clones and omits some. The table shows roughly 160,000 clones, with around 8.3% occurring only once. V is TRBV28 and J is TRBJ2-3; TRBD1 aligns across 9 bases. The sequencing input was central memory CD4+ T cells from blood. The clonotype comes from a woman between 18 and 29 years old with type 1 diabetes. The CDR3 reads CASSPYRGRIDTQYF. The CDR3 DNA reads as TGTGCCAGCAGTCCATACAGGGGGCGGATAGATACGCAGTATTTT.